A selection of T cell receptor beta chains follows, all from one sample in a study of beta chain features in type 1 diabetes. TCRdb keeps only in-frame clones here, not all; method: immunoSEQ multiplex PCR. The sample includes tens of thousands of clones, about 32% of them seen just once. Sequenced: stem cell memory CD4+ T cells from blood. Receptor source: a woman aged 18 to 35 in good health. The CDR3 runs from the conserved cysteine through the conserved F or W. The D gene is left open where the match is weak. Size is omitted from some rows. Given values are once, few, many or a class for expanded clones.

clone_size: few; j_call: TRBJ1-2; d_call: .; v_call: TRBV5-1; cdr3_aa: CASSLFAGEDGYTF; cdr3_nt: TGCGCCAGCAGCTTGTTCGCAGGGGAAGATGGCTACACCTTC
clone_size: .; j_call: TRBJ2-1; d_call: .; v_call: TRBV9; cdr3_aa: CASSVAGGFGHEQFF; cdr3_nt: TGTGCCAGCAGCGTAGCGGGCGGGTTCGGCCATGAGCAGTTCTTC
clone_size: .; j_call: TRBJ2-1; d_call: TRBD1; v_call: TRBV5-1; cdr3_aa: CASSVGTGADEQFF; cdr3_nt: TGCGCCAGCAGCGTCGGGACAGGGGCCGATGAGCAGTTCTTC
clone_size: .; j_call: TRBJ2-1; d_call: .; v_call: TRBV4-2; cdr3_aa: CASSQARDNEQFF; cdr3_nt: TGTGCCAGCAGCCAAGCGAGAGATAATGAGCAGTTCTTC
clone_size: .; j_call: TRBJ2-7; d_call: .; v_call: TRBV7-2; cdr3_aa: CASSLQGTRLDEQYF; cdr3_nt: TGTGCCAGCAGCTTACAAGGAACTAGATTGGACGAGCAGTACTTC
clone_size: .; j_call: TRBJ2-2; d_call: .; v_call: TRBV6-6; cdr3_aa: CASSYSVPGELFF; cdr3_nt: TGTGCCAGCAGTTACTCTGTCCCGGGGGAGCTGTTTTTT
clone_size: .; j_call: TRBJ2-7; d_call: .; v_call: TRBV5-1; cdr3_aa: CASRFGAAVTYEQYF; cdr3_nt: TGCGCCAGCAGATTTGGGGCCGCAGTTACCTACGAGCAGTACTTC
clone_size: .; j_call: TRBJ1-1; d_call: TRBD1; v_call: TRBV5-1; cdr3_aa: CASSFQGAETEAFF; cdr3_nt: TGCGCCAGCAGCTTCCAGGGGGCCGAAACTGAAGCTTTCTTT
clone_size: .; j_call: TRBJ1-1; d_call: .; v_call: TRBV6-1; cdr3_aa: CASRNRVAAFF; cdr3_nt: TGTGCCAGCAGGAACAGGGTTGCCGCTTTCTTT
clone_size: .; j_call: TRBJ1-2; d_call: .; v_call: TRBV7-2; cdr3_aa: CASSLSGGLYANYGYTF; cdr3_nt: TGTGCCAGCAGCTTATCCGGCGGTCTATACGCTAACTATGGCTACACCTTC
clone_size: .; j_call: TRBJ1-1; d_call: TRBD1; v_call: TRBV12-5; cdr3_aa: CASGLATGGGTEAFF; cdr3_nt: TGTGCTAGTGGTTTGGCCACAGGGGGAGGAACTGAAGCTTTCTTT
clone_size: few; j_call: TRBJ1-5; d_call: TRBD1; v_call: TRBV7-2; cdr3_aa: CASSPGGTGALNSNQPQHF; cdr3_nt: TGTGCCAGCAGCCCAGGAGGGACAGGGGCGCTTAATAGCAATCAGCCCCAGCATTTT
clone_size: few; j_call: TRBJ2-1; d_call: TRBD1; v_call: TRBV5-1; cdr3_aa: CASSKTGGGWVGEQFF; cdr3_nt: TGCGCCAGCAGCAAGACAGGGGGCGGATGGGTTGGTGAGCAGTTCTTC
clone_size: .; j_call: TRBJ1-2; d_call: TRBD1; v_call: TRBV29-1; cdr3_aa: CSVPPGQGFYGYTF; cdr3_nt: TGCAGCGTCCCCCCGGGACAGGGGTTCTATGGCTACACCTTC
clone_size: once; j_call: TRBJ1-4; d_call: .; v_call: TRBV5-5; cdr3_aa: CASSDHRVSEKLFF; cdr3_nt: TGTGCCAGCAGCGACCACAGGGTATCTGAAAAACTGTTTTTT
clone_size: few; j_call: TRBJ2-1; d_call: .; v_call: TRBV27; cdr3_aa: CASSFGRTEQFF; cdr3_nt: TGTGCCAGCAGTTTTGGCCGAACGGAGCAGTTCTTC
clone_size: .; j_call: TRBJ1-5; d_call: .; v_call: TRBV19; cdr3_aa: CASSSVGMGGQPQHF; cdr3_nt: TGTGCCAGTAGTTCTGTCGGAATGGGGGGTCAGCCCCAGCATTTT
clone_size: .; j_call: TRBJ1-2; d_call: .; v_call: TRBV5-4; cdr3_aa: CASSQIQDYGYTF; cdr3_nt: TGTGCCAGCAGCCAAATCCAGGACTATGGCTACACCTTC
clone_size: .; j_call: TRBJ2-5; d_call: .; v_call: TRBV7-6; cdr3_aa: CASSLGPESDQETQYF; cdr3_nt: TGTGCCAGCAGCTTGGGCCCCGAGAGTGACCAAGAGACCCAGTACTTC
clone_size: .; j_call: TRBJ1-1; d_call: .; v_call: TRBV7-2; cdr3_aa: CASRVQGEAFF; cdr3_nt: TGTGCCAGCAGGGTTCAGGGTGAAGCTTTCTTT